This record concerns one TCR delta chain sequence. Its specific antigen is unknown. The amino acid sequence in TCRdb belongs to a much larger clone and departs from this DNA's translation at residue 11, likely a sequencing read error; the sequence shown is translated from the DNA. Receptors were amplified or captured by RT-PCR. For sequencing, an Illumina MiSeq was employed. TCRdb reanalyzed the public reads with the CATT caller, and identical DNA sequences were merged afterwards. In this sample the table shows approximately 450 delta-chain clones, around 16% of which occur a single time. 59% of the sample is taken by the ten largest. These data are taken from a study of gammadelta T cells in human blood (dated by TCRdb to about 2020). The full study reports these points: The study reported that microbial exposure appeared to drive polyclonal expansion of innate gamma-delta T cells immediately after birth.

Compared with germline, V lacks 0 bases and J lacks 2 bases; bases without a gene match: 37. CDR1 is given as TSESDYY and CDR2 as QEAYKQQN, both from the germline V gene. From its cysteine to its phenylalanine, the CDR3 spans 27 amino acids. The kept DNA is CDR3 alone, 81 bases in frame from the first base. The origin of this receptor is a human donor. The specimen was non-Vgamma9Vdelta2 gamma-delta T cells from adult blood. The receptor chain draws on TRAV38-2/DV8 and TRDJ1, with TRDD3 matching 10 junction bases. CDR3 region: CAYRSAVPTWKIIDQGLGDGGTDKLIF. At the DNA level, the sequence is TGTGCTTATAGGAGCGCGGTCCCCACGTGGAAGATTATAGACCAGGGACTGGGGGATGGTGGGACCGATAAACTCATCTTT.